What follows are 5 T cell receptor beta chains derived from one specimen sequenced in a study of cytomegalovirus exposure and HLA in healthy donors. Method: immunoSEQ multiplex PCR; TCRdb's copy keeps in-frame clones and lacks some. The sample holds fewer than 75,000 clones, 85% to 95% seen once. Sequenced sample: PBMCs. The source is a man aged 18-30 years in good health and CMV-seronegative.

The J gene is TRBJ1-2, the V gene TRBV9; possibly TRBD1 for D (6 bases). Germline values: CDR1 SGDLS, CDR2 YYNGEE. This CDR3 contains 11 residues. V was cut by 8 bases and J by 10 bases, with 15 bases left in between. The CDR3: CARGQGIVYTF. DNA of the CDR3: TGTGCCAGGGGGCAGGGGATAGTCTACACCTTC. Full variable domain (rest looked up from reference TRBV9 and TRBJ1-2): DSGVTQTPKHLITATGQRVTLRCSPRSGDLSVYWYQQSLDQGLQFLIQYYNGEERAKGNILERFSAQQFPDLHSELNLSSLELGDSALYFCARGQGIVYTFGSGTRLTVV.

Details on this clone: Other DNA sequences in the sample encode the same CDR3. The J gene is TRBJ2-2, the V gene TRBV7-2; D is perhaps TRBD2 (5 bases). The CDR3 is 14 residues long. V was pared by 0 bases and J by 5 bases, with 7 bases between. Germline V gives CDR1 SGHTA, CDR2 FQGNSA. DNA for the CDR3: TGTGCCAGCAGCTTAGCTTCGGGGACCGGGGAGCTGTTTTTT. The encoded protein is CASSLASGTGELFF.

V and J are TRBV6-6 and TRBJ2-1; perhaps TRBD2 as D (7 bases). This CDR3 has 14 residues. Trimming stripped 3 bases from V and 7 bases from J, with 13 bases between. CDR1 and CDR2 from the germline V gene are MNHNY and SVGAGI (reference sequence). The CDR3 nucleotides read TGTGCCAGCAGTTATGGGGGGGGGCTTAATGAGCAGTTCTTC. Amino acid sequence: CASSYGGGLNEQFF.

The rearrangement links TRBV4-3 to TRBJ2-1, with 9 bases lining up with TRBD2. The length of the CDR3 is 16 residues. CDR1 is LGHNA, CDR2 YSLEER, per germline. V shed 0 bases, J shed 6 bases, and the junction held 6 bases outside the gene matches. The chain's CDR3 is CASSQELGLASNEQFF. The CDR3, as DNA: TGCGCCAGCAGCCAAGAACTGGGACTAGCTTCCAATGAGCAGTTCTTC.

The rearrangement uses TRBV30 and TRBJ2-7, with 7 nucleotides matching TRBD1. CDR1 and CDR2 (germline): GTSNPN, SVGIG (reference sequence). The CDR3 covers 16 residues. V dropped 3 bases and J dropped 0; count of bases not matched to a gene: 11. Written as DNA, the CDR3 is TGTGCCTGGAGCCCAGCAGGGACAGCGAGCTCCTACGAGCAGTACTTC. It encodes CAWSPAGTASSYEQYF.